This T cell receptor beta chain was identified during a study of blood T cell repertoires in COVID-19 (TCRdb year 2020). General notes on the study: Samples covering the acute and convalescent phases of COVID-19 were provided by collaborators in the United States, Italy and Spain. Deeply sampled blood TCRbeta repertoires from subjects exposed to, actively infected with, or recovered from COVID-19 were included in the dataset. The prospective study material was composed of cDNA or gDNA derived from T cells, B-cell-depleted T cells, or PBMCs. Where available, HLA class I and class II types were obtained from metadata supplied by the sample provider rather than from assay-based typing. The samples were drawn from the first 160 participants of the ongoing ImmuneRACE study and from 950 to 1,500 subjects provided by 6 global collaborators. Sample metadata almost always included a de-identified subject ID, COVID-19 status, age in years and sex. The repertoires were made available in a free public database intended to serve as a resource for research on the immune response to SARS-CoV-2. Paper-wide results and their limitations: The amount of clinical and demographic metadata varied by source and participant and was provided uncurated.

TCRbeta CDR3 regions were amplified from genomic DNA by means of the immunoSEQ Assay, a bias-controlled multiplex PCR. The study's processing was this. The number of nucleated cells in each sample was estimated from the amplification of reference gene primers within the assay. Sequence reads were collapsed and filtered to measure the absolute abundance of every unique TCRbeta CDR3 rearrangement. Productive Simpson clonality was computed per sample as the square root of Simpson's diversity index over productive rearrangements. Imported from immuneACCESS, the table was reduced by TCRdb to in-frame sequences with V and J called. These copies leave out some clones; in studies compared against another copy, an unresolved V gene accounts for under half, and the cause of the remainder is not known. V, J and clone size are taken as reported in that table, and D and trimming were inferred from the DNA itself. The sample yields roughly 23,000 clones; 80% to 90% were counted once. The ten largest clones represent around 6% of the sample.

This clone turned up a few times. The clone's antigen remains unknown. It has no much larger one-base neighbor in the sample; base qualities were not kept. From the cysteine up to the phenylalanine, the CDR3 has a length of 18 residues. Only CDR3 DNA is held: 54 bases, read in frame from base 1. Trimmed from V: 6 bases; trimmed from J: 4 bases; junction bases lacking a gene match: 11. CDR1 and CDR2 were assigned from the germline V gene as LGHNA and YSLEER. The collaborating institutions used their own protocols to collect whole blood in K2EDTA tubes. Collaborator samples were shipped for TCRbeta analysis as frozen whole blood, isolated PBMCs, or DNA extracted from either sample type.

The material sequenced was peripheral blood. The chain couples TRBV4-3 to TRBJ2-3, and 15 junctional nucleotides match TRBD2. This receptor was taken from an elderly woman with active COVID-19. The CDR3 sequence is CASSGLAGGPKESDTQYF. The DNA reads as follows: TGCGCCAGCAGTGGACTAGCGGGGGGGCCGAAGGAGTCAGATACGCAGTATTTT.